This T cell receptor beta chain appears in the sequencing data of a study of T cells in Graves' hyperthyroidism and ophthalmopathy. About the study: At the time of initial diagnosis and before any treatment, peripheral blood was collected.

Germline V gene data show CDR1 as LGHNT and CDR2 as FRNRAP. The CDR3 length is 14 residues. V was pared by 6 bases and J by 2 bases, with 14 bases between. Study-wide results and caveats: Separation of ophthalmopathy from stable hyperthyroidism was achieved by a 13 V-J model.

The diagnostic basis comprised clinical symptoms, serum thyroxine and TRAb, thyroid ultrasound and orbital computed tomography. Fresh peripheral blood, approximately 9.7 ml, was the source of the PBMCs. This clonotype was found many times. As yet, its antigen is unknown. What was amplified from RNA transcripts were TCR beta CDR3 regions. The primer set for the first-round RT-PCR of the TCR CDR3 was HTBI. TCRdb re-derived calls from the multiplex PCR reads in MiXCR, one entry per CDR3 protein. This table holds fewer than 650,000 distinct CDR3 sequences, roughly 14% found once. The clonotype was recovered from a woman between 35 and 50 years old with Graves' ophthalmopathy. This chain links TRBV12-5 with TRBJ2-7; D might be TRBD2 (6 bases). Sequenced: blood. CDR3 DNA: TGTGCTAGTGGCCTTAGCGGATCCCCCTACGAGCAGTACTTC. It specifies CASGLSGSPYEQYF.